Listed below are T cell receptor beta chains from one sample, sequenced in a study of cytomegalovirus exposure and HLA in healthy donors. Libraries were prepared by immunoSEQ multiplex PCR; TCRdb keeps only in-frame clonotypes and omits some of them. This table has 200,000 or so clones, roughly 80% appearing once. The sample comprised PBMCs. These TCRs come from a girl aged 2 to 9 in good health and CMV-seronegative. Each CDR3 is given with its conserved first and last residue. Each record gives: V gene, J gene, clone size, D gene, CDR3 protein, CDR3 DNA. D genes are given only for firm matches. Only part of the rows carry a size: once, few, many, or a class if the clone is expanded.

v_call: TRBV5-4
j_call: TRBJ2-3
clone_size: once
d_call: TRBD1
cdr3_aa: CASSLPGQVLGGTQYF
cdr3_nt: TGTGCCAGCAGCTTACCGGGACAGGTCTTGGGGGGTACGCAGTATTTT

v_call: TRBV7-2
j_call: TRBJ1-4
clone_size: -
d_call: -
cdr3_aa: CASSHSRQGSSEKLFF
cdr3_nt: TGTGCCAGCAGTCATTCCAGGCAGGGGAGTAGTGAAAAACTGTTTTTT

v_call: TRBV18
j_call: TRBJ1-1
clone_size: once
d_call: -
cdr3_aa: CASSRSGVSTEAFF
cdr3_nt: TGTGCCAGCTCACGATCGGGGGTCTCAACTGAAGCTTTCTTT

v_call: TRBV6-1
j_call: TRBJ1-5
clone_size: -
d_call: TRBD1
cdr3_aa: CASTRQGEANQPQHF
cdr3_nt: TGTGCCAGCACTCGACAGGGGGAAGCGAATCAGCCCCAGCATTTT

v_call: TRBV6-1
j_call: TRBJ1-5
clone_size: -
d_call: -
cdr3_aa: CASSESGLSNQPQHF
cdr3_nt: TGTGCCAGCAGTGAAAGCGGACTTAGCAATCAGCCCCAGCATTTT

v_call: TRBV11-1
j_call: TRBJ1-1
clone_size: -
d_call: -
cdr3_aa: CASSLVNMNTEAFF
cdr3_nt: TGTGCCAGCAGCTTGGTTAACATGAACACTGAAGCTTTCTTT

v_call: TRBV6-4
j_call: TRBJ2-1
clone_size: -
d_call: TRBD2
cdr3_aa: CASSTGTRVSNEQFF
cdr3_nt: TGTGCCAGCAGCACCGGGACTAGGGTGTCGAATGAGCAGTTCTTC

v_call: TRBV10-1
j_call: TRBJ1-2
clone_size: -
d_call: -
cdr3_aa: CASSEVRFCGYTF
cdr3_nt: TGCGCCAGCAGTGAGGTGAGGTTTTGTGGCTACACCTTC

v_call: TRBV15
j_call: TRBJ2-1
clone_size: once
d_call: TRBD2
cdr3_aa: CATSSRSGTYNEQFF
cdr3_nt: TGTGCCACCAGCAGCCGGAGCGGGACCTACAATGAGCAGTTCTTC

v_call: TRBV7-9
j_call: TRBJ2-7
clone_size: -
d_call: TRBD1
cdr3_aa: CASPEGDRIYEQYF
cdr3_nt: TGTGCCAGCCCCGAAGGGGACAGAATTTACGAGCAGTACTTC

v_call: TRBV5-1
j_call: TRBJ1-1
clone_size: -
d_call: -
cdr3_aa: CASSLSAGDLTEAFF
cdr3_nt: TGCGCCAGCAGCTTGAGCGCAGGGGATTTGACTGAAGCTTTCTTT

v_call: TRBV19
j_call: TRBJ2-7
clone_size: -
d_call: -
cdr3_aa: CASIGGSRDGSYEQYF
cdr3_nt: TGTGCCAGTATTGGGGGGTCGAGGGACGGCTCCTACGAGCAGTACTTC